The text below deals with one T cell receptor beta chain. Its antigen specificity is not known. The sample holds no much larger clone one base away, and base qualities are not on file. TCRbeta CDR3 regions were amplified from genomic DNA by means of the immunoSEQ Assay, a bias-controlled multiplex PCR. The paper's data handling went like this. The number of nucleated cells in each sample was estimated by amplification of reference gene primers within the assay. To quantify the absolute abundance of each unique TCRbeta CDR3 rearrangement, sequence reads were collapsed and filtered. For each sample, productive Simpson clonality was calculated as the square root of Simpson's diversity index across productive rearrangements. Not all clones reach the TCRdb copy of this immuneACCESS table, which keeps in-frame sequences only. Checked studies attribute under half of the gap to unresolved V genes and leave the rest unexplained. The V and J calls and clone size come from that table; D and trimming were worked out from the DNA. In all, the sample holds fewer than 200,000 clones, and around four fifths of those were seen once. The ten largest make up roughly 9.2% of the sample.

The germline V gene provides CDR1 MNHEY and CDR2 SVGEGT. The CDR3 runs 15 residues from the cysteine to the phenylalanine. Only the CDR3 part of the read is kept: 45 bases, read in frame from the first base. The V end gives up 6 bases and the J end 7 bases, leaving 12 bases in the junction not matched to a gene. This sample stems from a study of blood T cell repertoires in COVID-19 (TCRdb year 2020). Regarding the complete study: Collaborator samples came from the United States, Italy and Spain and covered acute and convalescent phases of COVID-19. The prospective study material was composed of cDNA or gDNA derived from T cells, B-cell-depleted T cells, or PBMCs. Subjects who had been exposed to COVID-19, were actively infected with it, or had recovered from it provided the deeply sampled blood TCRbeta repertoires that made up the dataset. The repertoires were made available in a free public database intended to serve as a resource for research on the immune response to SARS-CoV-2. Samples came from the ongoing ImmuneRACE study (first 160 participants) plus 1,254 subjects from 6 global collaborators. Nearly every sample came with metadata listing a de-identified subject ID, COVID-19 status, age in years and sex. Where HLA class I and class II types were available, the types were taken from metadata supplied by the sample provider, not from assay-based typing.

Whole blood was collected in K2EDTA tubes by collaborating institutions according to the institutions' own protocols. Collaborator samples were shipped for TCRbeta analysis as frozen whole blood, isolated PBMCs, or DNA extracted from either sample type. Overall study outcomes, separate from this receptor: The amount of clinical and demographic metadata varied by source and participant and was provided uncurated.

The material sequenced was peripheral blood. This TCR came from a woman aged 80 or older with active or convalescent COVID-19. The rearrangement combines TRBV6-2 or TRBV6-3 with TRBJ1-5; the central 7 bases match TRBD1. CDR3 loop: CASSPTGAGGQPQHF. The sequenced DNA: TGTGCCAGCAGCCCAACAGGGGCGGGTGGGCAGCCCCAGCATTTT.